The clone carrying this T cell receptor beta chain has just one count. Its antigen is currently unknown. Other DNA sequences in this sample translate to the same CDR3. This entry comes from a study of shared clonotypes between healthy human individuals. CDR1 and CDR2 (germline): SGHVS, FNYEAQ. The CDR3 loop spans 13 amino acids. V lost 2 bases and J 1 base, leaving 5 bases between the germline ends. Study-level findings and limits: It was anticipated that sequencing depth would influence how many clonotypes donors shared. Sampling was confined to blood; repertoires within tissues likely differ.

Measured with immunoSEQ multiplex PCR; TCRdb has only the in-frame clones, and not every one. Of 750,000 to 1,000,000 clones listed, more than 85% were seen once; the top ten hold 24%. Naive CD8 cells, CD45RO-negative and positively selected for CCR7, excluded terminally differentiated effector memory CD45RA+ cells. The donor population consisted of healthy HIV-negative adults with no recent acute infections or vaccinations. The chain has TRBV7-6 and TRBJ1-1; no reliable D call. The specimen was naive CD8+ T cells sorted from blood. This clonotype originated in a man in his thirties or forties in good health. The CDR3 loop is CASSLSGNTEAFF. The CDR3 DNA reads TGTGCCAGCAGCTTAAGCGGGAACACTGAAGCTTTCTTT.